The T cell receptor beta chain under discussion was sequenced for a study of T cells after yellow fever vaccination. Across the whole study: Fractions low in cell number were prepared with SMART-Seq v4 Ultra Low Input.

CDR3 length: 20 amino acids. Germline V gives CDR1 MNHEY, CDR2 SVGEGT. After removal of 6 bases from V and 7 bases from J, the junction contained 25 bases not matched to a gene. This clonotype was counted a few times. What it recognizes is unknown. Universal primer sites and UMIs were introduced during 5'RACE template-switching synthesis of TCR cDNA. TCRdb passed the 5' RACE reads through MiXCR, listing each CDR3 protein once. Found here are 450,000 to 650,000 distinct CDR3 sequences, approximately 13% of them singletons; the top ten hold roughly 13%. Study-level results: There was a small share of clonotypes that showed up in both the CD4 and CD8 compartments. Once the booster was given, most primary-vaccination clones reappeared, at 95% to 98% for CD4 and around 90% for CD8.

The sequenced sample was PBMCs, obtained on the day of the yellow fever booster vaccination. The chain uses TRBV6-2 or TRBV6-3 and TRBJ2-1, with TRBD2 matching 9 bases. This receptor was identified in a man between 25 and 39 years old who received the YFV17D yellow fever vaccine. CDR3 nucleotide sequence: TGTGCCAGCAGGGGTTTTTTAGCGGGGGCGAGGTCCCCATATGGGAATGAGCAGTTCTTC. Protein product: CASRGFLAGARSPYGNEQFF.